The present TCR beta chain was sequenced within a study of cytomegalovirus exposure and HLA in healthy donors. Germline V CDR1 and CDR2: SEHNR, FQNEAQ (reference sequence). Unmatched junction bases numbered 6, after V lost 4 bases and J lost 6 bases. The CDR3 is made up of 14 amino acids. 13 Jbeta primers and 60 Vbeta primers were used for the PCR. The method was immunoSEQ multiplex PCR; TCRdb's version includes in-frame clones alone and lacks a portion of them. The sample comprises over 200,000 clones, 82% of which are singletons, and 5% to 6.5% rests with the top ten. The source material was PBMCs. This TCR came from a woman aged 35 to 49 in good health and CMV-seropositive. The chain uses TRBV7-9 and TRBJ1-5; TRBD1 matches at 7 bases. The CDR3 coding sequence is TGTGCCAGCAGCTCGGGACGACAGGGTCAGCCCCAGCATTTT. Residues: CASSSGRQGQPQHF.